This T cell receptor (beta chain) was profiled in a study of blood T cell repertoires in COVID-19. Overall study context: Sites across the United States, Italy and Spain contributed samples from acute and convalescent COVID-19. PBMCs, B-cell-depleted T cells, or T cells provided the cDNA or gDNA that made up the material.

Followed longitudinally, the Seattle patients had been enrolled during active infection. V dropped 7 bases and J dropped 9 bases, with 18 bases sitting between them. CDR3 length: 13 amino acids. In the original analysis: Scientists estimated how many nucleated cells there were by amplifying reference gene primers. The data were produced by immunoSEQ multiplex PCR, yet TCRdb's version contains in-frame clones alone and is incomplete. The DNA was the basis for D and trimming; V, J and clone size are from that table. The data contain 70,000 to 95,000 clones, 60% to 80% of them seen just once; the ten biggest clones take up roughly 36%.

The source of this sequence is a man in his 60s with COVID-19, enrolled during active disease. Sample: peripheral blood. J is TRBJ1-1 and V is TRBV12-3 or TRBV12-4; D might be TRBD1 (6 bases). The CDR3: CASNSRDKYKAFF. The CDR3 bases are TGTGCCAGCAACTCCCGGGACAAGTATAAAGCTTTCTTT.